This T cell receptor beta chain stems from a study of PD-L1 blockade in urothelial cancer. Study details: Administration of atezolizumab to patients began around 2014, at 1,200 mg intravenously every 3 weeks. From 0 to 3 prior chemotherapy regimens had been given to the patients. Blood-derived samples held a median approximately 140,000 T cells.

V dropped 4 bases and J dropped 10; count of bases not matched to a gene: 6. The CDR3 length is 14 residues. The germline V gene encodes CDR1 SGDLS and CDR2 YYNGEE. As for time point: peripheral blood 6 weeks after treatment start. TCRdb keeps only in-frame clones here, not all; method: immunoSEQ multiplex PCR. Among approximately 120,000 clones listed, roughly 88% were seen once. The TCR comes from a man aged 45-65 years with urothelial cancer. Material: PBMCs, obtained around atezolizumab (anti-PD-L1) treatment. The chain is built from TRBV9 and TRBJ1-6; 9 bases match TRBD1. The CDR3 loop is CASSPQGARSPLHF. The CDR3 DNA reads TGTGCCAGCAGCCCACAGGGGGCTCGATCACCCCTCCACTTT.